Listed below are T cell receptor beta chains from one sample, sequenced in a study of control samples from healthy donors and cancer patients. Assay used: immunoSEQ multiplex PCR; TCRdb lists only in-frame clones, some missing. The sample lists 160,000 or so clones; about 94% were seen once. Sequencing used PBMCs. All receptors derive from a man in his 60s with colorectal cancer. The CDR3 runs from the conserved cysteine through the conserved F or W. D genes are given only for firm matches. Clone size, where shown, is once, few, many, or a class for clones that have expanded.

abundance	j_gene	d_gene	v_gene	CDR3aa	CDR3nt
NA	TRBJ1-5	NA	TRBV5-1	CASSQELNQPQHF	TGCGCCAGCAGCCAGGAACTCAATCAGCCCCAGCATTTT
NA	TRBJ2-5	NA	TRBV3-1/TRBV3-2	CASSQSTPSETQYF	TGTGCCAGCAGCCAATCAACACCTTCGGAGACCCAGTACTTC
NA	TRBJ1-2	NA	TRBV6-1	CASSEAQGTNYGYTF	TGTGCCAGCAGTGAAGCGCAGGGGACGAACTATGGCTACACCTTC
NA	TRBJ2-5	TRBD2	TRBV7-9	CASSPGAGDPQETQYF	TGTGCCAGCAGCCCAGGAGCGGGGGACCCCCAAGAGACCCAGTACTTC
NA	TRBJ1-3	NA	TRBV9	CASSVRPANTIYF	TGTGCCAGCAGCGTAAGACCCGCCAACACCATATATTTT
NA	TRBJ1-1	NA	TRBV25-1	CASSAKKGTEAFF	TGTGCCAGCAGTGCTAAAAAGGGCACTGAAGCTTTCTTT
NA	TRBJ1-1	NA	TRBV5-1	CASSLAGNMNTEAFF	TGCGCCAGCAGCTTGGCGGGGAACATGAACACTGAAGCTTTCTTT
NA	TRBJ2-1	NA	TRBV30	CAWSVGVVDEQFF	TGTGCCTGGAGTGTAGGGGTGGTCGATGAGCAGTTCTTC
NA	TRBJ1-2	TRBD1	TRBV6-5	CASRPGTGNGYTF	TGTGCCAGCAGACCTGGGACAGGGAATGGCTACACCTTC
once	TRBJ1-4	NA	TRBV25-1	CASSVGRINEKLFF	TGTGCCAGCAGTGTGGGGAGAATTAATGAAAAACTGTTTTTT
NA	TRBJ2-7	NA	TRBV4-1	CASSPTQGGYEQYF	TGCGCCAGCAGCCCGACGCAGGGGGGCTACGAGCAGTACTTC
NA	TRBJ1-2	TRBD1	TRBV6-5	CASRRTGVNYGYTF	TGTGCCAGCCGACGGACAGGGGTTAACTATGGCTACACCTTC
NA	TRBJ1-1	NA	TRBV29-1	CSVEELGGAFTEAFF	TGCAGCGTTGAAGAGCTGGGGGGGGCATTCACTGAAGCTTTCTTT
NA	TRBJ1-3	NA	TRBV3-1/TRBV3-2	CASSQETLFLSGNTIYF	TGTGCCAGCAGCCAAGAGACCCTGTTCCTCTCTGGAAACACCATATATTTT
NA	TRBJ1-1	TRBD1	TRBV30	CAWRETGVPEAFF	TGTGCCTGGAGAGAGACAGGGGTTCCTGAAGCTTTCTTT
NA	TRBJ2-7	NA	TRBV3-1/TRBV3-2	CASSLSTGSTYEQYF	TGTGCCAGCAGCCTTTCAACCGGGTCCACCTACGAGCAGTACTTC
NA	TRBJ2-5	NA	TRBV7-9	CASSLAGREIETQYF	TGTGCCAGCAGCTTAGCGGGTAGGGAAATAGAGACCCAGTACTTC
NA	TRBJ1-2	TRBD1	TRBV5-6	CASSPTGSLVLYGYTF	TGTGCCAGCAGCCCGACAGGGAGTTTGGTGTTATATGGCTACACCTTC
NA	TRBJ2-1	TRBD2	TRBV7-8	CASSLVLAGGYNEQFF	TGTGCCAGCAGCTTAGTTCTAGCGGGGGGATACAATGAGCAGTTCTTC
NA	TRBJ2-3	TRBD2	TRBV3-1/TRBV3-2	CASSVGLAGGQDTQYF	TGTGCCAGCAGCGTCGGACTAGCGGGGGGCCAGGATACGCAGTATTTT
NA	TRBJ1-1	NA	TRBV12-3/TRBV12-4	CASSLKRNTEAFF	TGTGCCAGCAGTTTAAAAAGGAACACTGAAGCTTTCTTT
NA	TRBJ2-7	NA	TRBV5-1	CASSLGLQLYEQYF	TGCGCCAGCAGCTTGGGGCTTCAGCTCTACGAGCAGTACTTC
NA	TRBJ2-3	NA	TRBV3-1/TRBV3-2	CASSVRQGVTDTQYF	TGTGCCAGCAGCGTCCGACAAGGAGTCACAGATACGCAGTATTTT
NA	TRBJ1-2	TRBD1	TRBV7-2	CASSLAPQGIQDGYTF	TGTGCCAGCAGCTTAGCCCCACAGGGGATACAGGATGGCTACACCTTC
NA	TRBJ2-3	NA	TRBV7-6	CASSRDSGRGTDTQYF	TGTGCCAGCAGCCGGGACAGCGGGAGAGGGACAGATACGCAGTATTTT
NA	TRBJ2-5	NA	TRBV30	CAWSNKETQYF	TGTGCCTGGAGTAACAAAGAGACCCAGTACTTC
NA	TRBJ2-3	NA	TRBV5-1	CASSLGSLTDTQYF	TGCGCCAGCAGCTTGGGGAGTCTAACAGATACGCAGTATTTT
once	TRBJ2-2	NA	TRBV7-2	CASSLSQTNTGELFF	TGTGCCAGCAGCTTGAGTCAGACTAACACCGGGGAGCTGTTTTTT
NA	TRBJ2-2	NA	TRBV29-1	CSVGVGGELFF	TGCAGCGTTGGGGTCGGCGGGGAGCTGTTTTTT
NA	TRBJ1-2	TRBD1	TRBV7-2	CASRQGASGYTF	TGTGCCAGCCGACAGGGGGCCTCCGGCTACACCTTC
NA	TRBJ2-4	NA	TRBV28	CASSLPKGNIQYF	TGTGCCAGCAGTTTGCCGAAAGGAAACATTCAGTACTTC
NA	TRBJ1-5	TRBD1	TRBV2	CASSDRDRGHNQPQHF	TGTGCCAGCAGTGACCGGGACAGGGGTCACAATCAGCCCCAGCATTTT
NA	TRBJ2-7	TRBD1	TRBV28	CASSLSRTGGSSYEQYF	TGTGCCAGCAGTTTAAGTCGGACAGGGGGGAGCTCCTACGAGCAGTACTTC
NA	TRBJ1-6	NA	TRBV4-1	CASSQTRDGYNSPLHF	TGCGCCAGCAGCCAAACAAGGGACGGCTATAATTCACCCCTCCACTTT
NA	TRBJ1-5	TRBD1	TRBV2	CASSADRGSNQPQHF	TGTGCCAGCAGCGCGGACAGGGGGAGCAATCAGCCCCAGCATTTT
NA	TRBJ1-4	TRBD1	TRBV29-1	CSGRQGTNEKLFF	TGCAGCGGCCGACAGGGAACTAATGAAAAACTGTTTTTT